These T cell receptor beta chains were read from a single sample in a study of blood T cell repertoires in COVID-19. Assay used: immunoSEQ multiplex PCR; TCRdb lists only in-frame clones, some missing. The table has roughly 300,000 clones, 85% to 90% seen once. The sequenced material came from peripheral blood. The receptors were sampled from a woman between 40 and 50 years old who had recovered from COVID-19. CDR3s include the opening cysteine and the closing phenylalanine or tryptophan. Each record gives: D gene, J gene, V gene, clone size, CDR3 DNA, CDR3 protein. D genes are given only for firm matches. The size entry is marked missing in some rows and otherwise reads once, few, many or a size class.

d_call: TRBD1; j_call: TRBJ1-6; v_call: TRBV6-4; clone_size: .; cdr3_nt: TGTGCCAGCAGTGTCACAGGGGATTCACCCCTCCACTTT; cdr3_aa: CASSVTGDSPLHF
d_call: TRBD1; j_call: TRBJ1-2; v_call: TRBV6-5; clone_size: .; cdr3_nt: TGTGCCAGCGCCCAGGGCACAGGGGGGGGCTACACCTTC; cdr3_aa: CASAQGTGGGYTF
d_call: TRBD2; j_call: TRBJ2-7; v_call: TRBV3-1/TRBV3-2; clone_size: .; cdr3_nt: TGTGCCAGCAGCCCCGAGCGGGGGGGTAAGGACGAGCAGTACTTC; cdr3_aa: CASSPERGGKDEQYF
d_call: TRBD2; j_call: TRBJ2-4; v_call: TRBV7-8; clone_size: .; cdr3_nt: TGTGCCAGCAGCTTAGATGGGACTAGCGGGGCCAAAAACATTCAGTACTTC; cdr3_aa: CASSLDGTSGAKNIQYF
d_call: .; j_call: TRBJ1-4; v_call: TRBV4-2; clone_size: .; cdr3_nt: TGTGCCAGCAGCCAAGATCCCAACACCGCCGGGGAAAAACTGTTTTTT; cdr3_aa: CASSQDPNTAGEKLFF
d_call: .; j_call: TRBJ2-1; v_call: TRBV14; clone_size: .; cdr3_nt: TGTGCCAGCAGGATAATGGGGGCCGGTGAGCAGTTCTTC; cdr3_aa: CASRIMGAGEQFF
d_call: .; j_call: TRBJ1-2; v_call: TRBV5-1; clone_size: .; cdr3_nt: TGCGCCAGCAGCCCGCGGGACGGCGCTAACTATGGCTACACCTTC; cdr3_aa: CASSPRDGANYGYTF
d_call: .; j_call: TRBJ1-5; v_call: TRBV7-2; clone_size: .; cdr3_nt: TGTGCCAGCGGATCAACCGGGACACCATATCAGCCCCAGCATTTT; cdr3_aa: CASGSTGTPYQPQHF
d_call: .; j_call: TRBJ2-5; v_call: TRBV19; clone_size: .; cdr3_nt: TGTGCCAGTAGTATTGTACCCATCGGCCAAGAGACCCAGTACTTC; cdr3_aa: CASSIVPIGQETQYF
d_call: .; j_call: TRBJ1-6; v_call: TRBV4-3; clone_size: .; cdr3_nt: TGCGCCAGCAGCCATGGGCCAACTAATTCACCCCTCCACTTT; cdr3_aa: CASSHGPTNSPLHF
d_call: .; j_call: TRBJ1-6; v_call: TRBV10-1; clone_size: .; cdr3_nt: TGCGCCAGCAGTGAGCACAGGAATTCACCCCTCCACTTT; cdr3_aa: CASSEHRNSPLHF
d_call: .; j_call: TRBJ2-7; v_call: TRBV3-1/TRBV3-2; clone_size: .; cdr3_nt: TGTGCCAGCAGCCAATTAACAGCAACCTACGAGCAGTACTTC; cdr3_aa: CASSQLTATYEQYF
d_call: TRBD1; j_call: TRBJ1-6; v_call: TRBV5-6; clone_size: .; cdr3_nt: TGTGCCAGCAGCTCGCACCCGGGACAGGGAAATTCACCCCTCCACTTT; cdr3_aa: CASSSHPGQGNSPLHF
d_call: TRBD1; j_call: TRBJ1-1; v_call: TRBV19; clone_size: .; cdr3_nt: TGTGCCAGTACCCCAGAAAGGGGGCGAGAGGCTGAAGCTTTCTTT; cdr3_aa: CASTPERGREAEAFF
d_call: .; j_call: TRBJ1-2; v_call: TRBV27; clone_size: .; cdr3_nt: TGTGCCAGCAAATTTTATGGAGGTTATGGCTACACCTTC; cdr3_aa: CASKFYGGYGYTF
d_call: .; j_call: TRBJ1-1; v_call: TRBV4-1; clone_size: .; cdr3_nt: TGCGCCAGCAGCCAATCCGTTGGGGCGAGGGCTTTCTTT; cdr3_aa: CASSQSVGARAFF
d_call: .; j_call: TRBJ1-2; v_call: TRBV6-7; clone_size: once; cdr3_nt: TGTGCCAGCAGTTACCTTTTAAGGGGCCACTATGGCTACACCTTC; cdr3_aa: CASSYLLRGHYGYTF
d_call: .; j_call: TRBJ1-5; v_call: TRBV7-2; clone_size: .; cdr3_nt: TGTGCCAGCAGCTTAGTGAGCAATAGCAATCAGCCCCAGCATTTT; cdr3_aa: CASSLVSNSNQPQHF
d_call: .; j_call: TRBJ2-2; v_call: TRBV5-6; clone_size: .; cdr3_nt: TGTGCCAGCAGCTTGGAGGGGGCAGGCGGGGTCGGGGAGCTGTTTTTT; cdr3_aa: CASSLEGAGGVGELFF
d_call: .; j_call: TRBJ1-1; v_call: TRBV2; clone_size: once; cdr3_nt: TGTGCCATCCCAACAGGGAAAAACACTGAAGCTTTCTTT; cdr3_aa: CAIPTGKNTEAFF
d_call: .; j_call: TRBJ2-1; v_call: TRBV18; clone_size: .; cdr3_nt: TGTGCCAGCTCACTGACGGACTCTTACAATGAGCAGTTCTTC; cdr3_aa: CASSLTDSYNEQFF
d_call: TRBD2; j_call: TRBJ2-7; v_call: TRBV20-1; clone_size: few; cdr3_nt: TGCAGTGCTAGTCGAGCGGGGGGATCCTACGAGCAGTACTTC; cdr3_aa: CSASRAGGSYEQYF
d_call: .; j_call: TRBJ1-2; v_call: TRBV9; clone_size: few; cdr3_nt: TGTGCCAGCAGCGTAGTTTCAGGGGACTATGGCTACACCTTC; cdr3_aa: CASSVVSGDYGYTF
d_call: .; j_call: TRBJ1-2; v_call: TRBV9; clone_size: .; cdr3_nt: TGTGCCAGCAGCGTAGGGGCAGGGGATGGCTACACCTTC; cdr3_aa: CASSVGAGDGYTF
d_call: .; j_call: TRBJ2-3; v_call: TRBV5-1; clone_size: .; cdr3_nt: TGCGCCAGCAGCTCTGAGGACGCAGGGGATACGCAGTATTTT; cdr3_aa: CASSSEDAGDTQYF
d_call: TRBD1; j_call: TRBJ1-2; v_call: TRBV5-1; clone_size: .; cdr3_nt: TGCGCCAGCAGCAACGGACAGGGCTTATACTATGGCTACACCTTC; cdr3_aa: CASSNGQGLYYGYTF
d_call: TRBD1; j_call: TRBJ2-5; v_call: TRBV3-1/TRBV3-2; clone_size: .; cdr3_nt: TGTGCCAGCAGTCCGACAGGGCGGGAGACCCAGTACTTC; cdr3_aa: CASSPTGRETQYF
d_call: .; j_call: TRBJ2-7; v_call: TRBV7-2; clone_size: .; cdr3_nt: TGTGCCAGCAGCTTATTTTTGGACACCTCCTACGAGCAGTACTTC; cdr3_aa: CASSLFLDTSYEQYF
d_call: .; j_call: TRBJ2-5; v_call: TRBV7-2; clone_size: .; cdr3_nt: TGTGCCAGCAGCTTAGCAGGGGCACGCGAGACCCAGTACTTC; cdr3_aa: CASSLAGARETQYF
d_call: TRBD1; j_call: TRBJ1-1; v_call: TRBV2; clone_size: .; cdr3_nt: TGTGCCAGCTCCGACAGGGGAATCACTGAAGCTTTCTTT; cdr3_aa: CASSDRGITEAFF
d_call: .; j_call: TRBJ1-2; v_call: TRBV2; clone_size: .; cdr3_nt: TGTGCCAGTACCGGGCAACCCGGGAAAGGCTACACCTTC; cdr3_aa: CASTGQPGKGYTF
d_call: TRBD1; j_call: TRBJ2-2; v_call: TRBV2; clone_size: .; cdr3_nt: TGTGCCAGCAGAGCCGGGACAGGGGCCGGGGAGCTGTTTTTT; cdr3_aa: CASRAGTGAGELFF
d_call: TRBD1; j_call: TRBJ1-2; v_call: TRBV7-7; clone_size: .; cdr3_nt: TGTGCTAGCAACCCGGACAGGGGAGGTGGCTACACCTTC; cdr3_aa: CASNPDRGGGYTF
d_call: .; j_call: TRBJ2-7; v_call: TRBV9; clone_size: .; cdr3_nt: TGTGCCAGCAGTGAAACACCTTTCCGTCCCTACGAGCAGTACTTC; cdr3_aa: CASSETPFRPYEQYF
d_call: TRBD1; j_call: TRBJ2-7; v_call: TRBV30; clone_size: .; cdr3_nt: TGTGCCTGGAGCCGGGACAGCTCCTACGAGCAGTACTTC; cdr3_aa: CAWSRDSSYEQYF
d_call: TRBD1; j_call: TRBJ1-1; v_call: TRBV23-1; clone_size: once; cdr3_nt: TGCGCCAGCCGGCAGGGGGTGAACACTGAAGCTTTCTTT; cdr3_aa: CASRQGVNTEAFF
d_call: .; j_call: TRBJ2-1; v_call: TRBV6-6; clone_size: .; cdr3_nt: TGTGCCAGCAGTTACTCGAGAGCTAGCCTCAATGAGCAGTTCTTC; cdr3_aa: CASSYSRASLNEQFF
d_call: .; j_call: TRBJ2-5; v_call: TRBV27; clone_size: .; cdr3_nt: TGTGCCAGCAGTTTTAATCCGGCAGGGGAAGAGACCCAGTACTTC; cdr3_aa: CASSFNPAGEETQYF
d_call: .; j_call: TRBJ2-1; v_call: TRBV23-1; clone_size: .; cdr3_nt: TGCGCCACCAGTGGGGCAGGGAACAATGAGCAGTTCTTC; cdr3_aa: CATSGAGNNEQFF
d_call: .; j_call: TRBJ2-7; v_call: TRBV2; clone_size: .; cdr3_nt: TGTGCCAGCAGTATCGACAGGCTCTCCTACGAGCAGTACTTC; cdr3_aa: CASSIDRLSYEQYF
d_call: TRBD2; j_call: TRBJ2-5; v_call: TRBV10-2; clone_size: .; cdr3_nt: TGCGCCAGCAGTGAGCGGCGTCTAGCGGGGGGGATCTCGGAGACCCAGTACTTC; cdr3_aa: CASSERRLAGGISETQYF
d_call: .; j_call: TRBJ2-1; v_call: TRBV27; clone_size: .; cdr3_nt: TGTGCCAGCAGTTTATCGAGGCACGAGCAGTTCTTC; cdr3_aa: CASSLSRHEQFF
d_call: TRBD1; j_call: TRBJ1-3; v_call: TRBV2; clone_size: .; cdr3_nt: TGTGCCAGCAGCATCCAGGGGGCGTACGGAAACACCATATATTTT; cdr3_aa: CASSIQGAYGNTIYF
d_call: TRBD1; j_call: TRBJ2-7; v_call: TRBV5-4; clone_size: .; cdr3_nt: TGTGCCAGCAGCTTGGGTGGGACAGCTTCCTACGAGCAGTACTTC; cdr3_aa: CASSLGGTASYEQYF
d_call: .; j_call: TRBJ1-3; v_call: TRBV9; clone_size: .; cdr3_nt: TGTGCCAGCAGCGTAGGGTCCGACTTGTACTCTGGAAACACCATATATTTT; cdr3_aa: CASSVGSDLYSGNTIYF
d_call: .; j_call: TRBJ1-3; v_call: TRBV2; clone_size: .; cdr3_nt: TGTGCCAGCAGTGAAATTACAGGGTCTGGAAACACCATATATTTT; cdr3_aa: CASSEITGSGNTIYF
d_call: .; j_call: TRBJ2-5; v_call: TRBV19; clone_size: .; cdr3_nt: TGTGCCAGTAGTCCACTGACTAGTGGAGAGACCCAGTACTTC; cdr3_aa: CASSPLTSGETQYF
d_call: .; j_call: TRBJ1-6; v_call: TRBV7-9; clone_size: once; cdr3_nt: TGTGCCAGCAGCTTAGTCGGGGGAAGCTCCTATAATTCACCCCTCCACTTT; cdr3_aa: CASSLVGGSSYNSPLHF
d_call: TRBD2; j_call: TRBJ2-3; v_call: TRBV29-1; clone_size: .; cdr3_nt: TGCAGCGTTGCTGGCGGGGGGGGCACAGATACGCAGTATTTT; cdr3_aa: CSVAGGGGTDTQYF
d_call: TRBD1; j_call: TRBJ2-4; v_call: TRBV4-3; clone_size: .; cdr3_nt: TGCGCCAGCAGCCATCAGACAGGGGGCATAAACATTCAGTACTTC; cdr3_aa: CASSHQTGGINIQYF
d_call: .; j_call: TRBJ2-1; v_call: TRBV5-6; clone_size: .; cdr3_nt: TGTGCCAGCAGCAACAGGGAAACGTACTACAATGAGCAGTTCTTC; cdr3_aa: CASSNRETYYNEQFF
d_call: .; j_call: TRBJ2-7; v_call: TRBV14; clone_size: .; cdr3_nt: TGTGCCAGCAGCCAAGTAAGGAGCTCCTACGAGCAGTACTTC; cdr3_aa: CASSQVRSSYEQYF
d_call: .; j_call: TRBJ1-1; v_call: TRBV4-3; clone_size: .; cdr3_nt: TGCGCCAGCAGCCAAGAAGGGAAAGGGGCGAACACTGAAGCTTTCTTT; cdr3_aa: CASSQEGKGANTEAFF
d_call: .; j_call: TRBJ2-5; v_call: TRBV11-2; clone_size: .; cdr3_nt: TGTGCCAGCAGCTTAAGGGGCAGGCAAGAGACCCAGTACTTC; cdr3_aa: CASSLRGRQETQYF
d_call: .; j_call: TRBJ2-3; v_call: TRBV30; clone_size: .; cdr3_nt: TGTGCCTGGAGGGCAGGGAAAAGAGGAGATACGCAGTATTTT; cdr3_aa: CAWRAGKRGDTQYF
d_call: .; j_call: TRBJ2-3; v_call: TRBV5-1; clone_size: .; cdr3_nt: TGCGCCAGCAGCTTGGAGGGGTACACAGATACGCAGTATTTT; cdr3_aa: CASSLEGYTDTQYF
d_call: TRBD2; j_call: TRBJ2-1; v_call: TRBV5-1; clone_size: once; cdr3_nt: TGCGCCAGCAGCTTCACTCCCGGGACTAGCGGGGGGGGCGAAGAGCAGTTCTTC; cdr3_aa: CASSFTPGTSGGGEEQFF
d_call: .; j_call: TRBJ1-3; v_call: TRBV10-3; clone_size: .; cdr3_nt: TGTGCCATCAGTGCATTCTCTGGAAACACCATATATTTT; cdr3_aa: CAISAFSGNTIYF
d_call: TRBD1; j_call: TRBJ1-1; v_call: TRBV2; clone_size: .; cdr3_nt: TGTGCCAGGGTTCAGGGGGCCCGGACTGAAGCTTTCTTT; cdr3_aa: CARVQGARTEAFF